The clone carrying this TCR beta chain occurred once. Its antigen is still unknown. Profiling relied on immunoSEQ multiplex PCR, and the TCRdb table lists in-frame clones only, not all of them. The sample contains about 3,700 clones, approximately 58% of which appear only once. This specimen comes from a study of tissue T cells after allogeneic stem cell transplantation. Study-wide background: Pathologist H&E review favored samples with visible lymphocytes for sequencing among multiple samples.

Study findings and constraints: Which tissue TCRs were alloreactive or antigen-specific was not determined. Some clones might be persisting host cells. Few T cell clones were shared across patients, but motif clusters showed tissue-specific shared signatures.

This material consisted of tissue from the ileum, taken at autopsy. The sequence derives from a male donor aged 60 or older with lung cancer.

The CDR3 region has the DNA TGTGCCAGCAGCTTATCAGGGGACCTCATCCAGACCCAGTACTTC. Encoded protein: CASSLSGDLIQTQYF. The chain uses TRBV7-7 and TRBJ2-5, with D perhaps matching TRBD1 (6 bases). The CDR3 runs to 15 residues. CDR1 is SSHAT, CDR2 FNYEAQ, per germline (reference sequence). Trimming left V 2 bases short and J 6 bases short, with 16 bases between.